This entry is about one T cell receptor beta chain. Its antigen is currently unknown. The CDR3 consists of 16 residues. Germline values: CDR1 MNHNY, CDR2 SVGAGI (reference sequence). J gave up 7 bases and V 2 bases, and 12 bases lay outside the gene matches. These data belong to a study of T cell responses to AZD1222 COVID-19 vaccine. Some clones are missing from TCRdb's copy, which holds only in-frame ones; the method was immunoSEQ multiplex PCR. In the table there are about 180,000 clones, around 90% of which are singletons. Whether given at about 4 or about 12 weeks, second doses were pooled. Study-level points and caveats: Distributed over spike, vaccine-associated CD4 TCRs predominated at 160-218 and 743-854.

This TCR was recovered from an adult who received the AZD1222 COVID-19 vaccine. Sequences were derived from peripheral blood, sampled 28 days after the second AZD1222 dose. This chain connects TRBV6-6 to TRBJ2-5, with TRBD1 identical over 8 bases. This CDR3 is CASSYQGAGSFWTQYF. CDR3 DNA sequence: TGTGCCAGCAGTTACCAGGGGGCAGGATCCTTCTGGACCCAGTACTTC.